This TCR beta chain derives from a study of cytomegalovirus exposure and HLA in healthy donors. Overall study findings and caveats: With later analysis, a missense DCLRE1C variant became linked to TCR beta V- and J-gene trimming. CMV antigen specificity of a few CMV-associated chains was confirmed in vitro. Sequencing had likely introduced a cluster of highly shared sequence variants as an artifact.

Healthy people donating bone marrow made up the donors. Concerning this clone: The antigen remains undetermined.

This CDR3 spans 14 amino acids. Germline V gives CDR1 LGHNA, CDR2 YSLEER. Researchers ran the PCR with 60 Vbeta and 13 Jbeta primers. The assay was immunoSEQ multiplex PCR, and TCRdb's table has in-frame clones only and misses some. The sample includes approximately 220,000 clones, 60% to 80% seen only once; the top ten take about 1.8%. Sequencing was carried out using PBMCs. The chain employs TRBV4-3 and TRBJ2-5; D unresolved. The DNA end lines up better with TRBJ2-7; the J call may be wrong. This sequence originates from a man younger than 35 in good health and CMV-seronegative. The CDR3 sequence is CASSHGGSSYEQYF. The CDR3 DNA reads TGCGCCAGCAGCCATGGCGGTAGCTCCTACGAGCAGTACTTC.